A selection of T cell receptor beta chains follows, all from one sample in a study of cytomegalovirus exposure and HLA in healthy donors. TCRdb keeps only in-frame clones here, not all; method: immunoSEQ multiplex PCR. The table has 120,000 to 150,000 clones, 86% seen once. Sequencing was carried out using PBMCs. The origin of the receptors is a man aged 18 to 29 in good health and CMV-seronegative. Both conserved end residues are part of each CDR3. Each record gives: J gene, D gene, clone size, V gene, CDR3 DNA, CDR3 protein. D genes are given only for firm matches. Clone size is stated in some rows and not others, as once, few, many or a class when expanded.

>TRBJ1-3|.|.|TRBV9
TGTGCCAGCAGCCCGACTCCTGGAAACACCATATATTTT
CASSPTPGNTIYF
>TRBJ2-4|.|.|TRBV6-8
TGTGCCAGCATGACGTTGACAGGCAAAAACATTCAGTACTTC
CASMTLTGKNIQYF
>TRBJ2-2|.|once|TRBV11-1
TGTGCCAGCACGCGGGACCCCTTTGTTGGGGGGGCAAACACCGGGGAGCTGTTTTTT
CASTRDPFVGGANTGELFF
>TRBJ2-1|.|.|TRBV14
TGTGCCAGCAGTCGGGGGGCGGTTCCTGAGCAGTTCTTC
CASSRGAVPEQFF
>TRBJ1-1|TRBD1|.|TRBV30
TGTGCCTGGAGTTATCCCGGGACAGCGAACACTGAAGCTTTCTTT
CAWSYPGTANTEAFF
>TRBJ2-7|TRBD1|.|TRBV9
TGTGCCAGCAGCGCAGGGACAGGGGGATACGAGCAGTACTTC
CASSAGTGGYEQYF
>TRBJ2-3|TRBD2|.|TRBV5-6
TGTGCCAGCAGCACCGGGGAGCGGGACGATACGCAGTATTTT
CASSTGERDDTQYF
>TRBJ2-3|.|.|TRBV13
TGTGCCAGCAGTCAAGCGGGCACAGATACGCAGTATTTT
CASSQAGTDTQYF
>TRBJ2-1|TRBD1|.|TRBV28
TGTGCCAGCAGTTTAAGAGGGGGCTCGCATTACAATGAGCAGTTCTTC
CASSLRGGSHYNEQFF
>TRBJ1-1|.|.|TRBV6-6
TGTGCCAGCAGTTATTTAGTGAACACTGAAGCTTTCTTT
CASSYLVNTEAFF
>TRBJ2-7|TRBD2|.|TRBV7-2
TGTGCCAGCAGCTTTGGAGGGACTAGCGGGGGGACCTACGAGCAGTACTTC
CASSFGGTSGGTYEQYF
>TRBJ2-2|TRBD1|.|TRBV29-1
TGCAGCGCTCTTAGACAGGGTGGCACCGGGGAGCTGTTTTTT
CSALRQGGTGELFF
>TRBJ1-5|TRBD1|.|TRBV5-1
TGCGCCAGCAGCTTTTCCGGGACAGCCAATCAGCCCCAGCATTTT
CASSFSGTANQPQHF
>TRBJ2-7|.|.|TRBV7-8
TGTGCCAGCAGCTTGGGATACAGGACGATCTACGAGCAGTACTTC
CASSLGYRTIYEQYF
>TRBJ2-2|.|.|TRBV4-1
TGCGCCAGCAGCCAAGCCGGGACACGGGCTAATGACGGGGAGCTGTTTTTT
CASSQAGTRANDGELFF
>TRBJ2-5|.|.|TRBV28
TGTGCCAGCAATAGGTGGCAGGGAGGCCAAGAGACCCAGTACTTC
CASNRWQGGQETQYF
>TRBJ2-3|TRBD2|.|TRBV30
TGTGCCTGGAGTGTAAAGCGGGACACAGATACGCAGTATTTT
CAWSVKRDTDTQYF
>TRBJ2-2|.|.|TRBV13
TGTGCCAGCAGCCTTCGACAGGGGAGGGGAACCGGGGAGCTGTTTTTT
CASSLRQGRGTGELFF
>TRBJ2-1|TRBD2|.|TRBV6-1
TGTGCCAGCAGTGAACAACTACTAGCGGGAGTCAACAATGAGCAGTTCTTC
CASSEQLLAGVNNEQFF
>TRBJ1-5|.|.|TRBV2
TGTGTCACGAGGGGACAAGATAGCAATCAGCCCCAGCATTTT
CVTRGQDSNQPQHF
>TRBJ1-1|.|few|TRBV25-1
TGTGCCAGCAGTGAATATCCGGAGGGCACTGAAGCTTTCTTT
CASSEYPEGTEAFF
>TRBJ2-7|.|.|TRBV14
TGTGCCAGCAGCCAAGAAGGAGTGGAAGGCCTGCTCAGCTCCTACGAGCAGTACTTC
CASSQEGVEGLLSSYEQYF
>TRBJ2-2|TRBD2|.|TRBV7-9
TGTGCCAGCAGTCCGGGAGGCCAGACCGCGAACACCGGGGAGCTGTTTTTT
CASSPGGQTANTGELFF
>TRBJ2-5|TRBD1|.|TRBV5-8
TGTGCCAGCAGCGGGAGGACAGGGGAGGAGACCCAGTACTTC
CASSGRTGEETQYF
>TRBJ2-7|.|.|TRBV11-3
TGTGCCAGCAGCTTAGGATGGGGGCCCTACGAGCAGTACTTC
CASSLGWGPYEQYF
>TRBJ2-5|.|.|TRBV5-4
TGTGCCAGCAGCTTGGACAGGCAAGAGACCCAGTACTTC
CASSLDRQETQYF
>TRBJ1-3|.|.|TRBV2
TGTGCCAGCTTCCAGGCTTTTGGCACCATATATTTT
CASFQAFGTIYF
>TRBJ2-7|TRBD1|.|TRBV7-8
TGTGCCAGCAGCTTCCGGCCTGACAGGGGTTATTCCGAGCAGTACTTC
CASSFRPDRGYSEQYF
>TRBJ2-7|.|.|TRBV2
TGTGCCAGCAGTGATGCTAGAGACTACGAGCAGTACTTC
CASSDARDYEQYF
>TRBJ2-1|TRBD1|.|TRBV4-3
TGCGCCAGCAGTCCCTTGGGACAGGGGGCCGATGAGCAGTTCTTC
CASSPLGQGADEQFF
>TRBJ1-3|.|.|TRBV4-3
TGCGCCAGCAGCCAAGAAATAGGCAGGGCGGGAAACACCATATATTTT
CASSQEIGRAGNTIYF
>TRBJ1-2|TRBD1|few|TRBV14
TGTGCCAGCAGCCGACGGACAGGGAACTATGGCTACACCTTC
CASSRRTGNYGYTF
>TRBJ1-2|TRBD1|.|TRBV6-6
TGTGCCAGCAGTGCTACAACAGGGGGCGGAGGCTACACCTTC
CASSATTGGGGYTF
>TRBJ2-6|.|.|TRBV6-5
TGTGCCAGCAGTTACACAGACTCTGGGGCCAACGTCCTGACTTTC
CASSYTDSGANVLTF
>TRBJ2-1|TRBD2|.|TRBV27
TGTGCCAGCAGTTTAGCCGGCACCCTGCTAGCGGATGAGCAGTTCTTC
CASSLAGTLLADEQFF
>TRBJ1-2|TRBD1|.|TRBV27
TGTGCCAGCAGTTTATCCCCGCAGGGGGTCTATGGCTACACCTTC
CASSLSPQGVYGYTF
>TRBJ2-1|TRBD2|.|TRBV13
TGTGCCAGCAGCTTAGGACGGCTAGCGGGAGGGTCCAATGAGCAGTTCTTC
CASSLGRLAGGSNEQFF
>TRBJ2-1|.|.|TRBV12-5
TGTGCTAGTGGCTTCTCCTACAATGAGCAGTTCTTC
CASGFSYNEQFF
>TRBJ1-1|.|.|TRBV5-1
TGCGCCAGCAGCCGGGATATGAACACTGAAGCTTTCTTT
CASSRDMNTEAFF
>TRBJ1-2|.|.|TRBV28
TGTGCCAGCAGTCCCTCGCCGGGGGTCTATGGCTACACCTTC
CASSPSPGVYGYTF
>TRBJ2-3|.|.|TRBV27
TGTGCCAGCAGTTGGGCCAGATACACAGATACGCAGTATTTT
CASSWARYTDTQYF
>TRBJ2-5|.|.|TRBV2
TGTGCCAGCAGTCGGGTAAACGGGGCCCAGTACTTC
CASSRVNGAQYF
>TRBJ2-7|.|.|TRBV30
TGTGCCTGGAGTAAGGAGGCAGGGGCAAGGGAGCAGTACTTC
CAWSKEAGAREQYF
>TRBJ2-1|TRBD1|once|TRBV4-1
TGCGCCAGCAGCCACTTGGACAGGGCGAATGAGCAGTTCTTC
CASSHLDRANEQFF
>TRBJ2-2|TRBD1|.|TRBV29-1
TGCAGCGTTGGATACAGGGGGATCGCCGGGGAGCTGTTTTTT
CSVGYRGIAGELFF
>TRBJ2-1|TRBD2|.|TRBV5-1
TGCGCCAGCAGCTTCCTCAGCGGGGTAGGCTACAATGAGCAGTTCTTC
CASSFLSGVGYNEQFF
>TRBJ2-5|.|.|TRBV7-2
TGTGCCAGCAGCGCTCAGGGGGGAAGAGAGACCCAGTACTTC
CASSAQGGRETQYF
>TRBJ2-3|TRBD1|.|TRBV7-7
TGTGCCAGCAGCCCCGGGACAGGGAGAACAGATACGCAGTATTTT
CASSPGTGRTDTQYF
>TRBJ1-2|TRBD1|.|TRBV19
TGTGCCAGTAACCCTCTACAGGGGGTAGGTGGTGGCTACACCTTC
CASNPLQGVGGGYTF